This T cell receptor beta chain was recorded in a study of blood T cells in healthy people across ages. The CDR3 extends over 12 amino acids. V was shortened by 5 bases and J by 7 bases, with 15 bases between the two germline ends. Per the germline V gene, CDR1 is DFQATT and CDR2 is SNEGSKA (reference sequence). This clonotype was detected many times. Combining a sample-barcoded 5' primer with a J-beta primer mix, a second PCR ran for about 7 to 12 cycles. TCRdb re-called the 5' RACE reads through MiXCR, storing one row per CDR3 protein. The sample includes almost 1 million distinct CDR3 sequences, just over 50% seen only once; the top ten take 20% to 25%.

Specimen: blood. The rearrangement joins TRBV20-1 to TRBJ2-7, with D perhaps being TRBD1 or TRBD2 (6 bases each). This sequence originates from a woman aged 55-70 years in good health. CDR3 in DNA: TGCAGTGCTGTATGGGGGGCGAGGGAGCAGTACTTC. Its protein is CSAVWGAREQYF.